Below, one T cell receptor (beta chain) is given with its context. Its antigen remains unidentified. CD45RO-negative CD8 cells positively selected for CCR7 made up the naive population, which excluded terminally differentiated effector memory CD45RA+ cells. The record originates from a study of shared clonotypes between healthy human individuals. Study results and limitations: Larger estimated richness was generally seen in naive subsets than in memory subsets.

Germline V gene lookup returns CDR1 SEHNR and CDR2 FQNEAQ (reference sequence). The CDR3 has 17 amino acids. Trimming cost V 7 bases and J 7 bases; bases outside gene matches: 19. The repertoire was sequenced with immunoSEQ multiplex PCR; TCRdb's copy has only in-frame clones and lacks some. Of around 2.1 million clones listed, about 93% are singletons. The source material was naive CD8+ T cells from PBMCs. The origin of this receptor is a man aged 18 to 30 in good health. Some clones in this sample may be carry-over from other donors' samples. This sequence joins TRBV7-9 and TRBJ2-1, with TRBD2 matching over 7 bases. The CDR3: CASTPPLGGGWGNEQFF. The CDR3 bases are TGTGCCAGCACCCCCCCGCTTGGGGGGGGTTGGGGGAATGAGCAGTTCTTC.